This record looks at one TCR beta chain sequence and its context. Antigen specificity is unknown. The CDR3 consists of 14 residues. V was trimmed by 2 bases and J by 4 bases, leaving 10 bases between them. The germline CDR1 and CDR2 sequences are SGHTS and YDEGEE. The study ran its PCR with 60 Vbeta and 13 Jbeta primers. Libraries were prepared by immunoSEQ multiplex PCR; TCRdb keeps only in-frame clonotypes and omits some of them. The table records 210,000 or so clones, 65% to 85% of them present only once. This entry comes from a study of cytomegalovirus exposure and HLA in healthy donors. General study results and limits: While the bulk of TCR sequences proved rare, some public TCRs turned up in many donors. What a later analysis reportedly showed was that an Asian-associated ancestry cluster had fewer N-insertions than the roughly 670-donor mean. Later analysis identified a missense DCLRE1C variant that was linked to TCR beta V- and J-gene trimming. Later on, an analysis tied approximately 15,000 TCR beta sequences to HLA alleles at 0.05 false discovery rate.

The sample comprised PBMCs. This rearrangement joins TRBV5-8 to TRBJ2-4, with a weak D call TRBD2 (5 bases). This clonotype was sampled from a boy aged 2 to 10 in good health and CMV-seronegative. CDR3 nucleotides: TGTGCCAGCAGCTTATGGCGGGCTAAAAACATTCAGTACTTC. This translates into CASSLWRAKNIQYF. The full variable domain, in which reference TRBV5-8 and TRBJ2-4 provide the parts outside the CDR3, is EAGVTQSPTHLIKTRGQQATLRCSPISGHTSVYWYQQALGLGLQFLLWYDEGEERNRGNFPPRFSGRQFPNYSSELNVNALELEDSALYLCASSLWRAKNIQYFGAGTRLSVL.